The clone carrying this T cell receptor (beta chain) occurred a few times. V gave up 1 base and J gave up 3 bases, with 10 bases separating them. This CDR3 region has 15 residues. CDR1 is LGHNA, CDR2 YNFKEQ, per germline. These data come from a study of CD8 T cells in Susac syndrome. RNA was extracted with the RNeasy kit, and a quantity of about 0.45 to 1 ug was reverse transcribed using random hexamers. TCRdb redid the calling of the immunoSEQ multiplex PCR reads with MiXCR, one entry per CDR3 protein. The sample includes approximately 190,000 distinct CDR3 sequences, over 90% seen only once; the top ten take about 0.15%.

The V gene is TRBV4-2, the J gene TRBJ1-5, with TRBD1 as a possible D gene (6 bases). The clonotype originates from a human donor with Susac syndrome. Sample: CD8+ T cells from PBMCs. CDR3 nucleotides: TGTGCCAGCAGCCAAGCGGGACATAACAATCAGCCCCAGCATTTT. It is translated as CASSQAGHNNQPQHF.